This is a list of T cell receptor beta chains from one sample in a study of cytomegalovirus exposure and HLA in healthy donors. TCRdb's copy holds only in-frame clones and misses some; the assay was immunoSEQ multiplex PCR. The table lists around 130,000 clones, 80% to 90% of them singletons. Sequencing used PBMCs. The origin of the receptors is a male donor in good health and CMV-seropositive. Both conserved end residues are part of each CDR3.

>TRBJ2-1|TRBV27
CASSSSGTGLRSEQFF
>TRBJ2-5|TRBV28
CDSSLLGGTQETQYF
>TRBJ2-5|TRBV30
CAWAFTSVGETQYF
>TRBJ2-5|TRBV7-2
CASSRDRGQETQYF
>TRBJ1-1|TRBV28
CATETYRGRSISEAFF
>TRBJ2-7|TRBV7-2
CASSVPSGEQYF
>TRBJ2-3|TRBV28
CARSGDRGSDTQYF
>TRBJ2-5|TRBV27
CASSYLQETQYF
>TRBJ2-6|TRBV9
CASSGAPGQVLPGANVLTF
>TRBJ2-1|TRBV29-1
CSVERGGRNEQFF
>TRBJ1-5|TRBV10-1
CATRPGHVIHF
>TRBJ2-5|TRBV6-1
CASSEGLDRDYRRETQYF
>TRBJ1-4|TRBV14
CASSRLQGSDEKLFF
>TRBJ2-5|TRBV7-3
CASSRGQRETQYF
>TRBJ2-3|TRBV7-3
CASSLRGSSDTQYF
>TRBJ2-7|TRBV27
CASRPGTDYYEQYF
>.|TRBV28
CASRPPAGTSSYEQYF
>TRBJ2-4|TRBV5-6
CASSLYREGIQYF
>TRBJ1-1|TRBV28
CASSRGGTEAFF
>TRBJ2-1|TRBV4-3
CASSQTNPSYNEQFF
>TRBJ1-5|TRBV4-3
CASSQGRNSNQPQHF
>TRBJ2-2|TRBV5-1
CASSLVRTSGEANTGELFF
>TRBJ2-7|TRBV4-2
CASSQARSSYEQYF
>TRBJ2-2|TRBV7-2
CASTVQGYYTGELFF
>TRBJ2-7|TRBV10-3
CASQGQGNEQYF
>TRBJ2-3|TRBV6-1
CASSDRPRGARSTDTQYF
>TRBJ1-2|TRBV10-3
CAINTGTGPIGYTF
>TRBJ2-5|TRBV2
CASSEVAGMETQYF
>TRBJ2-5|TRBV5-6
CASTPGPRPGHKETQYF
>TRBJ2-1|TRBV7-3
CASSLWAGRNEQFF
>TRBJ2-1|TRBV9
CASSVGGASSYNEQFF
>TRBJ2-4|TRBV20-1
CSARDTGIQYF
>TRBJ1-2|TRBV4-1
CASSQVPQVKNYGYTF
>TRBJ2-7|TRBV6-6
CASGTGTGNYEQYF
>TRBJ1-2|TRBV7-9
CASSLLSDLYGYTF
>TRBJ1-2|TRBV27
CASSLVTGYGYTF
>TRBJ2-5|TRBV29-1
CSVGHEETQYF
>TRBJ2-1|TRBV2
CASSYEGGGSRGEQFF
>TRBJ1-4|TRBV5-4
CASSFRGNEKLFF
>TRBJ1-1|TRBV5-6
CASSLVAGVMNTEAFF
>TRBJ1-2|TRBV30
CAWSIRQGYTF
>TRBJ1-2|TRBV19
CASSIQGTGSGGYTF
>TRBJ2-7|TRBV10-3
CAITLGTESHEQYF
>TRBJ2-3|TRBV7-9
CASSKRTSAGDTQYF
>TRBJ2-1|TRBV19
CASSIGDYLFNEQFF
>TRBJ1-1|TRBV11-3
CASSFSGTGNTEAFF
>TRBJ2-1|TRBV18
CASSLSREPNEQFF
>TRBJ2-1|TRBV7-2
CASSSVAGVGEQFF
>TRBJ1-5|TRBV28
CAYSRADRSNQPQHF
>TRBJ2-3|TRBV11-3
CASSLEGTSGLNTQYF
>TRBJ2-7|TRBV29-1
CSVGGGLAGGIYEQYF
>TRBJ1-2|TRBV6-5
CASSYGRRYGYTF
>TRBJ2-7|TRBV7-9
CASRWDQGAAEQYF